This T cell receptor (beta chain) was captured in a study of beta chain features in type 1 diabetes. Study-level information: When patients were set against healthy donors, age, gender and cell yields were similar. Overall study results and limits: TCRB repertoires of naive, central memory and Treg cells appeared more similar among patients than among healthy donors. The analysis here could not establish whether HLA type shapes TCRB rearrangement. Shorter TCRB CDR3s, moderately but significantly so, marked every one of the four CD4+ subsets in Type 1 diabetes patients.

There are a few counts of this clone. The antigen is undetermined. This CDR3 contains 15 residues. In germline, CDR1 is LNHDA, CDR2 SQIVND (reference sequence). Unmatched junction bases numbered 4, after V lost 4 bases and J lost 1 base. Donors contributed one heparinised blood draw apiece, averaging roughly 0.12 L. TCRB transcripts that were expressed got sequenced, as all of the isolated RNA had been reverse transcribed. TCRdb's copy holds only in-frame clones and misses some; the assay was immunoSEQ multiplex PCR. The sample has 130,000 or so clones, approximately 16% seen once. The sample consisted of central memory CD4+ T cells from blood. The TCR sequence derives from a young man with type 1 diabetes. V and J are TRBV19 and TRBJ2-5; 9 bases align to TRBD1. The CDR3 reads CASSRQGQGQETQYF. DNA for the CDR3: TGTGCCAGTAGTAGACAGGGACAGGGCCAAGAGACCCAGTACTTC.